The 15 T cell receptor beta chains below all came from one sample that was sequenced in a study of OX40 agonist ivuxolimab in advanced cancers. Profiling relied on immunoSEQ multiplex PCR, and the TCRdb table lists in-frame clones only, not all of them. The sample contains 40,000 to 65,000 clones, 88% of which appear only once. Sequencing was performed on CD4+ or CD8+ T cells sorted from blood, taken in a trial of the OX40 agonist ivuxolimab. These receptors came from an adult with an advanced solid tumor such as melanoma, head and neck, liver or kidney cancer.

The chain links TRBV5-1 to TRBJ1-4; 10 nucleotides agree with TRBD1. The CDR3 has 14 amino acids. The germline V gene has CDR1 SGHRS and CDR2 YFSETQ. Trimming took 5 bases from V and 5 from J; bases not matched to a gene: 3. The CDR3 sequence is CASRGDRGNEKLFF. Here the CDR3 DNA reads TGCGCCAGCAGGGGGGACAGGGGAAATGAAAAACTGTTTTTT.

This chain uses TRBV9 with TRBJ2-3, with 12 bases that match TRBD2. V lost 4 bases and J lost 3; bases outside the gene matches: 9. The CDR3 runs to 17 residues. Germline-derived CDR1 and CDR2 are SGDLS and YYNGEE. The CDR3 reads CASSPSPSGRVTDTQYF. The CDR3 DNA is TGTGCCAGCAGCCCTTCCCCTAGCGGGAGGGTAACAGATACGCAGTATTTT.

The CDR3 spells CASSSGSGETQYF. Written as DNA, the CDR3 is TGTGCCAGCAGTAGCGGGAGCGGAGAGACCCAGTACTTC. This chain joins TRBV21-1 and TRBJ2-5; the table calls TRBD2, which could not be checked here. TRBV21-1 is a pseudogene segment. The CDR3 length is 13 residues.

The chain employs TRBV2 and TRBJ2-7; perhaps TRBD1 as D (7 bases). Trimming cost V 2 bases and J 6 bases, with 17 bases left between them. The CDR3 has 15 amino acids. The V gene's germline CDR1 is SNHLY and CDR2 FYNNEI. In DNA form, the CDR3 reads TGTGCCAGCAGTGAAAGGACAGGAGGGAAGAGCGAGCAGTACTTC. Translating it yields CASSERTGGKSEQYF.

This chain uses TRBV10-3 with TRBJ1-1; no firm D call. The CDR3 has 14 amino acids. Germline V CDR1 and CDR2: ENHRY, SYGVKD. The V end lost 2 bases, the J end lost 2 bases, and 9 bases lay between the germline ends. The DNA for the CDR3 is TGTGCCATCAGTGAGGGATCCCTCAACACTGAAGCTTTCTTT. Amino acid sequence: CAISEGSLNTEAFF.

The V call is TRBV9, the J call TRBJ2-3; D possibly corresponds to TRBD1 (6 bases). The CDR3 extends over 15 amino acids. The germline CDR1 and CDR2 sequences are SGDLS and YYNGEE. Deletions cut 4 bases from V and 3 bases from J, with 15 bases between. CDR3 loop: CASSPRQVETDTQYF. CDR3 coding DNA: TGTGCCAGCAGCCCCCGACAGGTAGAAACAGATACGCAGTATTTT.

This clone was observed a few times. The chain employs TRBV30 and TRBJ2-3; weak D call: TRBD2 (5 bases). V shed 8 bases and J shed 3 bases, with 21 bases lying between them. The CDR3 consists of 15 residues. CDR1 GTSNPN and CDR2 SVGIG come from the germline V gene (reference sequence). The CDR3 DNA is TGTGCCGCAAACCCTAGCCCGGTAGGGACAGATACGCAGTATTTT. It encodes CAANPSPVGTDTQYF.

The gene calls are TRBV30 and TRBJ2-3, with D perhaps TRBD2 (5 bases). The length of the CDR3 is 14 residues. The germline gives CDR1 GTSNPN, CDR2 SVGIG (reference sequence). Trimming stripped 6 bases from V and 2 bases from J, with 15 bases between. The CDR3 region has the DNA TGTGCCTGTTTTTCTAGCAGACCCACAGATACGCAGTATTTT. It codes for CACFSSRPTDTQYF.

This clone was picked up a small number of times. V and J are TRBV7-2 and TRBJ1-2, with 8 nucleotides matching TRBD1. Germline trimming cut 0 bases from V and 8 bases from J; bases unmatched to any gene: 14. Germline loops: CDR1 SGHTA, CDR2 FQGNSA. CDR3 length equals 17 residues. The CDR3 nucleotides are TGTGCCAGCAGCTTAGCTCGGTATTGGACAGGGAAGTACGGCTACACCTTC. It codes for CASSLARYWTGKYGYTF.

This clone has only one observation. The chain couples TRBV7-3 to TRBJ1-5, with 7 bases lining up with TRBD1. The CDR3 consists of 16 residues. The germline CDR1 and CDR2 sequences are SGHTA and FQGTGA. The trim removed 7 bases at V and 5 bases at J, leaving 14 bases unmatched. In DNA form, the CDR3 reads TGTGCCAGCAACCCAGAGACCGGGACAGATTATCAGCCCCAGCATTTT. Amino acid sequence: CASNPETGTDYQPQHF.

The chain uses TRBV19 and TRBJ1-4; D call uncertain. Germline V gene lookup returns CDR1 LNHDA and CDR2 SQIVND (reference sequence). Trimming pared 5 bases from V and 0 bases from J, leaving 13 bases between. This CDR3 is built from 16 residues. The CDR3 DNA reads TGTGCCAGTAGTTCCGGAGTACTTGCAACTAATGAAAAACTGTTTTTT. This encodes CASSSGVLATNEKLFF.

The rearrangement joins TRBV30 to TRBJ1-6; the match to TRBD1 covers 8 bases. The trim removed 2 bases at V and 8 bases at J, leaving 8 bases unmatched. The CDR3 runs to 15 residues. From germline, CDR1 is GTSNPN and CDR2 SVGIG (reference sequence). CDR3 in DNA: TGTGCCTGGAGTATTACAGGGGGGCCATATTCACCCCTCCACTTT. It translates to CAWSITGGPYSPLHF.

In its sample, this clone was seen once. The chain employs TRBV2 and TRBJ2-1, with TRBD2 as a possible D gene (6 bases). The germline V and J ends were trimmed by 8 bases and 6 bases, with 17 bases remaining between them. This CDR3 contains 14 residues. Per the germline V gene, CDR1 is SNHLY and CDR2 is FYNNEI. The CDR3 region has the DNA TGTGCCAGCGTCCCGGGAGTGAGGGCCAATGAGCAGTTCTTC. It codes for CASVPGVRANEQFF. The full variable domain, its missing parts supplied by reference TRBV2 and TRBJ2-1, is EPEVTQTPSHQVTQMGQEVILRCVPISNHLYFYWYRQILGQKVEFLVSFYNNEISEKSEIFDDQFSVERPDGSNFTLKIRSTKLEDSAMYFCASVPGVRANEQFFGPGTRLTVL.

The rearrangement uses TRBV6-6 and TRBJ2-1; 7 bases fit TRBD2. Trimming took 2 bases from V and 9 from J; bases not matched to a gene: 1. This CDR3 contains 12 residues. Germline assignment: CDR1 MNHNY and CDR2 SVGAGI (reference sequence). The CDR3 loop is CASSYTGGEQFF. CDR3 in DNA: TGTGCCAGCAGTTACACGGGGGGTGAGCAGTTCTTC.

The chain uses TRBV28 and TRBJ2-7; D possibly corresponds to TRBD2 (6 bases). The CDR3 runs to 14 residues. Germline CDR1 MDHEN, CDR2 SYDVKM. Trimming stripped 11 bases from V and 2 bases from J, with 19 bases between. CDR3 residues: CASRGSTGTYEQYF. Written as DNA, the CDR3 is TGTGCCTCCCGGGGGTCTACGGGGACCTACGAGCAGTACTTC.